This TCR beta chain was found in a study of T cell repertoires in cytomegalovirus infection. Overall study: Matching HLA type, along with CMV infection, was indicated by public TCR beta signatures. Whole-study results and caveats: Carriage of CMV together with the relevant HLA was identifiable through cumulative public TCR beta family frequency. In two of eight donors, the top clonotype was HLA-C-restricted CMV-specific.

TCRdb re-analysed the reads in MiXCR, keeping a single row per CDR3 protein. The sample has some 180,000 distinct CDR3 sequences, 8.5% to 10% seen once. This clonotype was seen many times. Its antigen is currently unknown. In germline, CDR1 is MNHNS, CDR2 SASEGT. The CDR3 extends over 15 amino acids. The germline V and J ends were trimmed by 5 bases and 0 bases, with 11 bases remaining between them. This receptor was taken from a human donor in good health (CMV status not recorded). Some clones in this sample may be carry-over from other donors' samples. What was sequenced was PBMCs. The rearrangement uses TRBV6-1 and TRBJ1-3, with D unresolved. The CDR3 sequence is CASSYSGHSGNTIYF. The CDR3 DNA follows: TGTGCCAGCAGTTACAGCGGTCACTCTGGAAACACCATATATTTT.